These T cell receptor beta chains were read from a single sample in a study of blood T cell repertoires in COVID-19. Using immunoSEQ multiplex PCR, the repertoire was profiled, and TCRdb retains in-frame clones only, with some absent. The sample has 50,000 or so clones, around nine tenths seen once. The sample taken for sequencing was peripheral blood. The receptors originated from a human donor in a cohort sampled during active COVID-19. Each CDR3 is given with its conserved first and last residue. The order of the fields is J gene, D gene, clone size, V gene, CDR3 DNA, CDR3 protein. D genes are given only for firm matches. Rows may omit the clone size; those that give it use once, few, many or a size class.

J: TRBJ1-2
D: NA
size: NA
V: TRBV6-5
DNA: TGTGCCAGCAGAAGGTCGGGTAACTATGGCTACACCTTC
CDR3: CASRRSGNYGYTF

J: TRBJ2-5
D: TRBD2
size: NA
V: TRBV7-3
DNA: TGTGCCAGCAGCTTCCAAGCGGGGGGCCTGGGGACCCAGTACTTC
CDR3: CASSFQAGGLGTQYF

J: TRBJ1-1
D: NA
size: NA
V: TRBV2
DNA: TGTGCCAGCAGTTCAGACAGAGGCTACACTGAAGCTTTCTTT
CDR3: CASSSDRGYTEAFF

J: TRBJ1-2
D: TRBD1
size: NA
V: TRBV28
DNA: TGTGCCAGCAGTTTCGACAGGGCGTGGGGCTACACCTTC
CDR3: CASSFDRAWGYTF

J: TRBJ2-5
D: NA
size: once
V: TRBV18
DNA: TGTGCCAGCTCCCTGGGGCTCCAAGAGACCCAGTACTTC
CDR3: CASSLGLQETQYF

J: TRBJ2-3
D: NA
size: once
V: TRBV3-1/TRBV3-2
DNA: TGTGCCAGCAGCCGTGCCCGGGTAGGCACAGATACGCAGTATTTT
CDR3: CASSRARVGTDTQYF

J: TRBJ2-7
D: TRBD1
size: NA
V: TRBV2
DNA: TGTGCCAGCAGTGATTCTGGCAGGGGGCTCGACGAGCAGTACTTC
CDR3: CASSDSGRGLDEQYF

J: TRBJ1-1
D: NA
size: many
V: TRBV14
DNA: TGTGCCAGCAGCCGTAGGACACCTATGAACACTGAAGCTTTCTTT
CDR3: CASSRRTPMNTEAFF

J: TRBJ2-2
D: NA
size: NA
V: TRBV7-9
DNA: TGTGCCAGCAGCCCGGACTCCCTTGGCGGGGAGCTGTTTTTT
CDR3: CASSPDSLGGELFF

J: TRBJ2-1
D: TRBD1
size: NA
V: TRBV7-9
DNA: TGTGCCAGCAGCACCCGGACAGGGTTAAATGAGCAGTTCTTC
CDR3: CASSTRTGLNEQFF

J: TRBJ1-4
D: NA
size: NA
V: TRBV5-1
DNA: TGCGCCAGCAGCTCTCCGGATGAAAAACTGTTTTTT
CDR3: CASSSPDEKLFF

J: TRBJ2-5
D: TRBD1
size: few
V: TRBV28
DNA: TGTGCCAGCAGTTCGGGACAGGCGTCCAATTATGAAGAGACCCAGTACTTC
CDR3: CASSSGQASNYEETQYF

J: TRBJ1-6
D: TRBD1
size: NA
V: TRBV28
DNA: TGTGCCAGCAGTTTAAGGACAGGGGTTAGTAATTCACCCCTCCACTTT
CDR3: CASSLRTGVSNSPLHF

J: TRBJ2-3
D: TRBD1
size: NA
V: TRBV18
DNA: TGTGCCAGCTCACCCGGGACAGGGGCTAACACAGATACGCAGTATTTT
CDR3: CASSPGTGANTDTQYF

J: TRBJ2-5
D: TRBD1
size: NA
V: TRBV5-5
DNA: TGTGCCAGCAGCCACAGGACAGGGCCAGAGACCCAGTACTTC
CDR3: CASSHRTGPETQYF

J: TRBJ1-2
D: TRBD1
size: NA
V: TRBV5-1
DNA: TGCGCCAGCAGCGGCTCCGGGACAGGGAATGGCTACACCTTC
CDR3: CASSGSGTGNGYTF

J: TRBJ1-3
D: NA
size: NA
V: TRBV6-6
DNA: TGTGCCAGCAGTCCCCAGAGGGAGGGGGGAAACACCATATATTTT
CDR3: CASSPQREGGNTIYF

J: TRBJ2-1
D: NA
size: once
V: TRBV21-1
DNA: TGTGCCAGCAGCAAAATTGCCAAGACTAGCGGGAGGTTCAATGAGCAGTTCTTC
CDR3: CASSKIAKTSGRFNEQFF

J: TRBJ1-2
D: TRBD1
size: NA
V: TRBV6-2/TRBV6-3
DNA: TGTGCCAGCAGTACTCCCCCGGGACAGGGGGCAGCAGGCTATGGCTACACCTTC
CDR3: CASSTPPGQGAAGYGYTF

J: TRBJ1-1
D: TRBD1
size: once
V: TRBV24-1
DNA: TGTGCCACCAGGGACAGGTTGGGGAACACTGAAGCTTTCTTT
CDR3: CATRDRLGNTEAFF

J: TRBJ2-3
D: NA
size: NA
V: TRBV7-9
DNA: TGTGCCAGCAGCCCCGGGACTGCCGCAGATACGCAGTATTTT
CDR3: CASSPGTAADTQYF

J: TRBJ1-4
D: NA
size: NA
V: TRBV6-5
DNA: TGTGCCAGCAGTTACTCCCTAAAGCGGGAAAAACTGTTTTTT
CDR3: CASSYSLKREKLFF

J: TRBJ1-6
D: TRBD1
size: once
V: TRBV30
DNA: TGTGCCTGGACCACCCTGGGACAGGGTAATTCACCCCTCCACTTT
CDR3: CAWTTLGQGNSPLHF

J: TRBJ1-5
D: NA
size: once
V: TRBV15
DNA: TGTGCCACCAGCCACCCTGGGGGGGGTCGGCCCCAGCATTTT
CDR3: CATSHPGGGRPQHF

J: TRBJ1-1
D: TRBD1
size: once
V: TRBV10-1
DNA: TGCGCCAGCAGTGAGGGGGGGACAGCGGGCACTGAAGCTTTCTTT
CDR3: CASSEGGTAGTEAFF

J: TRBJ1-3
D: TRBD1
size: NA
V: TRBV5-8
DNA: TGTGCCAGCAGCCCCCGGACAGGGGTAGGAAACACCATATATTTT
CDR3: CASSPRTGVGNTIYF

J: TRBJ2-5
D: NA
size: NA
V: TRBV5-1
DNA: TGCGCCAGCAGCTTGCGGCCCCGGCAGACATACCAAGAGACCCAGTACTTC
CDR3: CASSLRPRQTYQETQYF

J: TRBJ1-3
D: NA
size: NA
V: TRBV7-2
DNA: TGTGCCAGCAGCTCCCAGACTATCACTGGAAACACCATATATTTT
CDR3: CASSSQTITGNTIYF

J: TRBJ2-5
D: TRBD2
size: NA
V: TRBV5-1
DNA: TGCGCCAGCAGCTCTGGACTAGCGGTTCGGGGGGAGACCCAGTACTTC
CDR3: CASSSGLAVRGETQYF

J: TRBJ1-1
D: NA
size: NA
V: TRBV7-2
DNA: TGTGCCAGCAGCTTGGTACAGGGAGCTTTCTTT
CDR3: CASSLVQGAFF

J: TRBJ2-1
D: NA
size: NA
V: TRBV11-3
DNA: TGTGCCAGCAGCTCCGGCGAGTGGAGATCGCATGAGCAGTTCTTC
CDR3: CASSSGEWRSHEQFF

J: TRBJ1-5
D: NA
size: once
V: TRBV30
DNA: TGTGCCTGGAGTCGAGGTAGCGATCAGCCCCAGCATTTT
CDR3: CAWSRGSDQPQHF

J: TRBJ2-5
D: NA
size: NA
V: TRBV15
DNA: TGTGCCACCAGCAGAATCGGGTCCACGGGGGAGACCCAGTACTTC
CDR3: CATSRIGSTGETQYF

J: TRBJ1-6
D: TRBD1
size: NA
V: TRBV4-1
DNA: TGCGCCAGCAGCCATCCGGGACAGGGGCCCCCCCTCCACTTT
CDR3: CASSHPGQGPPLHF

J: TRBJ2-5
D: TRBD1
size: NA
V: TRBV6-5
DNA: TGTGCCAGCACCGAACCCGACAGGGAGGAGACCCAGTACTTC
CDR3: CASTEPDREETQYF

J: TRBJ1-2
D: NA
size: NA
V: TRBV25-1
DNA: TGTGCCAGCAGTGGGGAGGGGGGAGGACTGCATGGCTACACCTTC
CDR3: CASSGEGGGLHGYTF

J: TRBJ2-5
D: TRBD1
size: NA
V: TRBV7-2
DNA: TGTGCCAGCAGCTTACAGACAGGGTGGCAAGAGACCCAGTACTTC
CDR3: CASSLQTGWQETQYF

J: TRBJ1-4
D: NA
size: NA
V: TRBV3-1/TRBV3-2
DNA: TGTGCCAGCAGCCAAGCGGGAGGAACAACTAATGAAAAACTGTTTTTT
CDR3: CASSQAGGTTNEKLFF

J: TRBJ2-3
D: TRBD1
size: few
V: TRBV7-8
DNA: TGTGCCAGCAGCCCGGGGACAGGGTCAGATACGCAGTATTTT
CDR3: CASSPGTGSDTQYF

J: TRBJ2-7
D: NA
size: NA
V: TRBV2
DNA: TGTGCCAGCAGTGGGACAAGGGACGAGCAGTACTTC
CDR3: CASSGTRDEQYF

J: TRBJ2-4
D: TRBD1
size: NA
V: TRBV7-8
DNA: TGTGCCAGCAGCTTGGGACAGGGAGCCAAAAACATTCAGTACTTC
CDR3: CASSLGQGAKNIQYF

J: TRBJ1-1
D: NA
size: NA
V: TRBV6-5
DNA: TGTGCCAGCCTGGGGGGGCCGGGCACTGAAGCTTTCTTT
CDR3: CASLGGPGTEAFF

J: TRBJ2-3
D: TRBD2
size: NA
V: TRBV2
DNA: TGTGCCAGCAGCGTTAGCGGGGGGGTCCCCGATACGCAGTATTTT
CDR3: CASSVSGGVPDTQYF

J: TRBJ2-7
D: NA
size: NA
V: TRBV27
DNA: TGTGCCATCGGGAGCGGGGGACAGAGCTCCTACGAGCAGTACTTC
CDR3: CAIGSGGQSSYEQYF

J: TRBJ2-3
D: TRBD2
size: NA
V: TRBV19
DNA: TGTGCCACCCTCCCCGGGACTAGCGGCCCTGATACGCAGTATTTT
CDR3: CATLPGTSGPDTQYF

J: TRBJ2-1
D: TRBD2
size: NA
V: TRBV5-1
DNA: TGCGCCAGCAGCACAACTGGGGCGGGGGGGCCCGTTACGTCCTACAATGAGCAGTTCTTC
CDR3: CASSTTGAGGPVTSYNEQFF

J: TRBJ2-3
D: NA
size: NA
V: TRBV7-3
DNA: TGTGCCAGCAGCTTCGGACTTAGCACAGATACGCAGTATTTT
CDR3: CASSFGLSTDTQYF

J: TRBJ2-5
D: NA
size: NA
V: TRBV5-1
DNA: TGCGCCAGCAGCCCTCAGGGGGAGACCCAGTACTTC
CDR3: CASSPQGETQYF

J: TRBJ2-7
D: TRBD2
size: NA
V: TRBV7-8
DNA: TGTGCCAGCAGCTTAGAAAGCGGGGGGGTACCAAGTCCCTACGAGCAGTACTTC
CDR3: CASSLESGGVPSPYEQYF

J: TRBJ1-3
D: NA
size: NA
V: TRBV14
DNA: TGTGCCAGCAGCCACAGGATCTCTGGAAACACCATATATTTT
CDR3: CASSHRISGNTIYF

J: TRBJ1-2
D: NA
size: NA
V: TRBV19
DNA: TGTGCCAGTAGTATAAAAGGACTCCCGGCCGACACCTTC
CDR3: CASSIKGLPADTF

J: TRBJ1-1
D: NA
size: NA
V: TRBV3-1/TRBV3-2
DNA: TGTGCCAGCAGCCAAGACATGAGAAACACTGAAGCTTTCTTT
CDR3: CASSQDMRNTEAFF

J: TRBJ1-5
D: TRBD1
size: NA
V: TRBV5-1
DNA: TGCGCCAGCAGCCTGGGACAGGGCGCTCAGCCCCAGCATTTT
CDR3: CASSLGQGAQPQHF

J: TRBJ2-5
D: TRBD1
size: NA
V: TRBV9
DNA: TGTGCCAGCAGCGTAGATGGACAGGTCCCTGGGGCCCAGTACTTC
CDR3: CASSVDGQVPGAQYF

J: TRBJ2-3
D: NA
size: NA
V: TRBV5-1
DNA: TGCGCCAGCAGCTTGGGAGGGCCCCCCGGAGATACGCAGTATTTT
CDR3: CASSLGGPPGDTQYF